One sample yielded the 28 T cell receptor beta chains listed below, sequenced in a study of post-analysis software for immune sequencing data. Unique molecular identifiers tagged the TCR beta cDNA libraries. MiXCR, applied by TCRdb to the PCR reads, yields one record per CDR3 protein. The table has some 500,000 distinct CDR3 sequences, roughly 46% seen once. The study's findings and limits: Roughly five TRBV segments, including TRBV5-6, TRBV5-1 and TRBV20-1, were more frequent in patients than controls.

No antigen is known for these receptors. The specimen sequenced was blood. Receptors originate from a girl aged 10 to 17 with multiple sclerosis.

This clonotype appeared a few times. V usage is TRBV6-2 or TRBV6-3 and J usage is TRBJ2-3; perhaps TRBD2 as D (5 bases). Trimming removed 0 bases from V and 2 bases from J, with 12 bases in between. Germline loops: CDR1 MNHEY, CDR2 SVGEGT. This CDR3 has 16 residues. The CDR3 nucleotides are TGTGCCAGCAGTTACTCGATAGCGTCGATCACAGATACGCAGTATTTT. This encodes CASSYSIASITDTQYF.

The V call is TRBV10-3, the J call TRBJ2-2; no clear D gene. Germline V lookup: CDR1 ENHRY, CDR2 SYGVKD. Trimming pared 4 bases from V and 0 bases from J, leaving 3 bases between. The CDR3 spans 13 residues. The CDR3 here is CAISVANTGELFF. The CDR3 nucleotides read TGTGCCATCAGTGTCGCGAACACCGGGGAGCTGTTTTTT.

This chain connects TRBV20-1 to TRBJ2-1; maybe TRBD1 (6 bases). The CDR3 runs 13 residues. V dropped 4 bases and J dropped 5 bases, with 12 bases sitting between them. The germline V gene has CDR1 DFQATT and CDR2 SNEGSKA (reference sequence). CDR3 nucleotides: TGCAGTGCTATCCGAGACAGGAACAATGAGCAGTTCTTC. This encodes CSAIRDRNNEQFF.

This clonotype was seen a handful of times. The chain employs TRBV4-1 and TRBJ1-2; D is uncertain. Trimming took 1 base from V and 0 from J, leaving 15 bases between them. The CDR3 runs 17 residues. CDR1 and CDR2 from the germline V gene are MGHRA and YSYEKL. Here the CDR3 reads CASSQVRSPPTNYGYTF. The CDR3, as DNA: TGCGCCAGCAGCCAAGTTAGGTCCCCTCCTACTAACTATGGCTACACCTTC.

This chain joins TRBV12-3 or TRBV12-4 and TRBJ2-2, with TRBD1 matching 7 bases. The CDR3 runs 14 residues. After removal of 3 bases from V and 5 bases from J, the junction contained 3 bases not matched to a gene. The CDR3 spells CASSFPGGTGELFF. The CDR3 coding sequence is TGTGCCAGCAGTTTTCCAGGGGGAACCGGGGAGCTGTTTTTT.

CDR3 DNA: TGTGCCACCAGCAGAGATCGCAGGGCCGACGAGCAGTACTTC. This codes for CATSRDRRADEQYF. V gene TRBV15 combines with J gene TRBJ2-5; perhaps TRBD1 as D (5 bases). The better agreement between TRBJ2-7 and the DNA end casts doubt on the J call. The CDR3 is 14 amino acids. CDR1 and CDR2 (germline): LNHNV, YYDKDF (reference sequence).

The CDR3 sequence: CASSTNTPEAFF. Written as DNA, the CDR3 is TGTGCCAGCAGCACAAATACACCTGAAGCTTTCTTT. The V call is TRBV7-2, the J call TRBJ1-1, with D hard to call. V was cut by 5 bases and J by 6 bases, with 10 bases left in between. Germline CDR1 and CDR2: SGHTA and FQGNSA. The CDR3 totals 12 residues.

This clonotype was counted only a few times. The chain combines TRBV11-1 with TRBJ2-3; the match to TRBD2 covers 11 bases. Germline CDR1 reads SGHAT; CDR2 reads FQDESV (reference sequence). Germline trimming cut 5 bases from V and 3 bases from J; bases unmatched to any gene: 4. The CDR3 has 15 amino acids. The CDR3 here is CASSVSGRETDTQYF. Here the CDR3 DNA reads TGTGCCAGCAGCGTTAGCGGGAGGGAGACAGATACGCAGTATTTT.

V usage is TRBV24-1 and J usage is TRBJ2-1; D unresolved. The CDR3 runs to 12 residues. CDR1 and CDR2 from the germline V gene are KGHDR and SFDVKD. Trimming took off 9 bases at V and 4 bases at J, with 9 bases between the two ends. CDR3 protein: CATDDRYNEQFF. The CDR3 nucleotides read TGTGCCACCGATGACCGATACAATGAGCAGTTCTTC.

The V and J genes are TRBV20-1 and TRBJ2-5; D might be TRBD2 (6 bases). V was trimmed by 6 bases and J by 5 bases, leaving 13 bases between them. The CDR3 loop spans 12 amino acids. CDR1 DFQATT and CDR2 SNEGSKA come from the germline V gene (reference sequence). The CDR3 sequence is CSAVTSVETQYF. CDR3 nucleotides: TGCAGTGCCGTGACTAGTGTTGAGACCCAGTACTTC.

The rearrangement joins TRBV3-1 to TRBJ1-1; D perhaps matches TRBD1 (5 bases). V lost 3 bases to trimming and J lost 7 bases, with 9 bases between them. The CDR3 runs to 12 residues. Per germline, CDR1 LGHDT and CDR2 YNNKEL (reference sequence). Here the CDR3 reads CASSHEGYEAFF. CDR3 bases: TGTGCCAGCAGCCATGAGGGGTATGAAGCTTTCTTT.

The rearrangement links TRBV20-1 to TRBJ2-3; 10 nucleotides align to TRBD1. Germline V lookup: CDR1 DFQATT, CDR2 SNEGSKA (reference sequence). V shed 2 bases and J 4 bases; nucleotides not matched to a gene: 6. The CDR3 has 15 residues. The CDR3 here is CSARSGQGDSDTQYF. The DNA for the CDR3 is TGCAGTGCTAGAAGTGGACAGGGGGATTCAGATACGCAGTATTTT.

This clonotype was detected only a few times. V and J are TRBV4-1 and TRBJ2-7, with TRBD1 matching 7 bases. The CDR3 has 15 amino acids. Germline-derived CDR1 and CDR2 are MGHRA and YSYEKL. V shed 4 bases and J 0 bases; nucleotides not matched to a gene: 6. CDR3 bases: TGCGCCAGCAGCCTGCGACAGGGAATCTCCTACGAGCAGTACTTC. This encodes CASSLRQGISYEQYF.

The J gene is TRBJ2-1, the V gene TRBV9, with 9 bases that match TRBD2. CDR1 and CDR2 from the germline V gene are SGDLS and YYNGEE. V lost 4 bases, J lost 0 bases, and 8 bases stayed unmatched. CDR3 length: 17 amino acids. The CDR3 spells CASSKGLAKGSYNEQFF. CDR3 nucleotide sequence: TGTGCCAGCAGCAAAGGACTAGCGAAAGGCTCCTACAATGAGCAGTTCTTC.

The genes are TRBV7-3 and TRBJ2-3, with D tentatively TRBD1 (6 bases). This CDR3 comprises 17 residues. Germline V gene data show CDR1 as SGHTA and CDR2 as FQGTGA. With 3 bases removed from V and 2 bases from J, the gap between germline ends came to 18 bases. The CDR3 protein is CASSLPKTGPDTDTQYF. The CDR3 DNA reads as TGTGCCAGCAGCTTGCCTAAAACAGGGCCGGACACAGATACGCAGTATTTT.

The chain joins TRBV12-3 or TRBV12-4 to TRBJ1-5, with a weak D call TRBD1 (5 bases). The V and J ends lost 10 bases and 3 bases respectively, with 13 bases between them. The CDR3 sequence is 13 residues long. CDR3 sequence reads: CATSDSDNQPQHF. The CDR3, as DNA: TGTGCCACCTCAGACAGCGACAATCAGCCCCAGCATTTT.

This chain links TRBV20-1 with TRBJ2-1, with D possibly being TRBD2 (5 bases). The V gene lost 7 bases and the J gene lost 9 bases, with 19 bases spanning the gap. The germline V gene has CDR1 DFQATT and CDR2 SNEGSKA (reference sequence). The CDR3 extends over 13 amino acids. The CDR3 spells CSVYVTERTEQFF. The CDR3 nucleotides read TGCAGTGTTTACGTGACGGAGCGGACTGAGCAGTTCTTC.

J is TRBJ1-5 and V is TRBV4-1, with 9 positions matching TRBD1. V lost 1 base and J lost 12; bases outside the gene matches: 4. CDR1 and CDR2 from the germline V gene are MGHRA and YSYEKL. The length of the CDR3 is 13 residues. The CDR3 here is CASSQVRDRDQHF. The DNA of the CDR3 is TGCGCCAGCAGCCAAGTGCGGGACAGGGACCAGCATTTT.

This chain connects TRBV3-1 to TRBJ1-1; a weak D match, TRBD1 (5 bases). Trimming shortened V by 6 bases and J by 4 bases, and 15 bases separated the two germline ends. The germline V gene encodes CDR1 LGHDT and CDR2 YNNKEL (reference sequence). The CDR3 contains 14 residues. CDR3 region: CASRTQGAVTEAFF. The DNA for the CDR3 is TGTGCCAGCAGAACTCAAGGGGCTGTCACTGAAGCTTTCTTT. Combining the CDR3 with reference TRBV3-1 and TRBJ1-1 gives the whole variable domain DTAVSQTPKYLVTQMGNDKSIKCEQNLGHDTMYWYKQDSKKFLKIMFSYNNKELIINETVPNRFSPKSPDKAHLNLHINSLELGDSAVYFCASRTQGAVTEAFFGQGTRLTVV.

About this clonotype: This may arise from a read error, as a much more abundant clone is one base away. The gene calls are TRBV9 and TRBJ2-7, with D perhaps assigned TRBD1 or TRBD2 (5 bases each). This CDR3 has 15 residues. Germline V CDR1 and CDR2: SGDLS, YYNGEE. The V end lost 2 bases, the J end lost 0 bases, and 12 bases lay between the germline ends. CDR3 amino acids: CASSVGTGSSYEQYF. The CDR3 DNA reads as TGTGCCAGCAGCGTGGGGACGGGAAGCTCCTACGAGCAGTACTTC.

This clonotype was observed at least ten times. V gene TRBV29-1 combines with J gene TRBJ2-1; 7 positions agree with TRBD2. Germline-derived CDR1 and CDR2 are SQVTM and ANQGSEA. The V segment lost 4 bases and the J segment 4 bases; nucleotides outside the gene matches: 4. The CDR3 covers 13 residues. CDR3 in amino acids: CSVARGSYNEQFF. The DNA for the CDR3 is TGCAGCGTTGCCCGCGGGAGTTACAATGAGCAGTTCTTC.

The V and J genes are TRBV20-1 and TRBJ1-5, with D possibly being TRBD1 (6 bases). Germline loops: CDR1 DFQATT, CDR2 SNEGSKA (reference sequence). V gave up 4 bases and J gave up 3 bases, with 13 bases separating them. CDR3 length equals 14 residues. The CDR3 loop reads CSATTGALNQPQHF. CDR3 sequence (DNA): TGCAGTGCTACGACAGGCGCCCTCAATCAGCCCCAGCATTTT.

Note on this clonotype: A read error may be the cause here, since a much bigger clone is one base away. The chain combines TRBV12-3 or TRBV12-4 with TRBJ1-2, with D perhaps matching TRBD1 (6 bases). The CDR3 is 13 amino acids. V lost 6 bases, J lost 2 bases, and 10 bases lay in between. The CDR3 nucleotides read TGTGCCAGCAGGTTACAGGGAAACTATGGCTACACCTTC. This encodes CASRLQGNYGYTF.

The table lists this clonotype with a few counts. The V and J genes are TRBV27 and TRBJ2-1, with D perhaps matching TRBD2 (7 bases). CDR3 length: 15 residues. CDR1 MNHEY and CDR2 SMNVEV come from the germline V gene (reference sequence). Trimming took 6 bases from V and 0 from J, leaving 12 bases between them. Here the CDR3 reads CASRTRGGSYNEQFF. The CDR3 DNA reads TGTGCCAGCAGAACGAGGGGGGGCTCCTACAATGAGCAGTTCTTC.

The chain employs TRBV3-1 and TRBJ1-2, with TRBD1 matching 8 bases. Germline V gives CDR1 LGHDT, CDR2 YNNKEL (reference sequence). The CDR3 totals 14 residues. The V segment lost 1 base and the J segment 4 bases; nucleotides outside the gene matches: 2. The CDR3 DNA is TGTGCCAGCAGCCAAGTAGGACAGGGCTATGGCTACACCTTC. Amino acid sequence: CASSQVGQGYGYTF. Full variable domain (missing parts from reference TRBV3-1 and TRBJ1-2): DTAVSQTPKYLVTQMGNDKSIKCEQNLGHDTMYWYKQDSKKFLKIMFSYNNKELIINETVPNRFSPKSPDKAHLNLHINSLELGDSAVYFCASSQVGQGYGYTFGSGTRLTVV.

This clonotype was seen only once. This chain links TRBV29-1 with TRBJ2-2; TRBD1 matches 8 bases. Germline values: CDR1 SQVTM, CDR2 ANQGSEA. V was clipped by 7 bases and J by 5 bases; unmatched bases: 6. CDR3 length: 13 amino acids. CDR3 DNA: TGCAGCGCGGGGACAGGTCGGACCGGGGAGCTGTTTTTT. Amino acid sequence: CSAGTGRTGELFF.

The chain carries TRBV29-1 and TRBJ2-5; D is unclear. The CDR3 has 13 amino acids. Germline V lookup: CDR1 SQVTM, CDR2 ANQGSEA. Trimming removed 4 bases at V and 2 bases at J, with 11 bases between. The CDR3 sequence is CSVGGVGQETQYF. In DNA, the CDR3 is TGCAGCGTTGGCGGCGTCGGACAAGAGACCCAGTACTTC.

Of note for this clonotype: A much larger clone differs by one base, so this may be a read error. The chain links TRBV9 to TRBJ2-5; D possibly corresponds to TRBD1 (6 bases). The germline V gene encodes CDR1 SGDLS and CDR2 YYNGEE. Deletions cut 3 bases from V and 2 bases from J, with 8 bases between. The CDR3 length is 13 residues. As DNA, the CDR3 is TGTGCCAGCAGCGGGACAGCGCAAGAGACCCAGTACTTC. Translating it yields CASSGTAQETQYF. Complete variable domain (other parts from reference TRBV9 and TRBJ2-5): DSGVTQTPKHLITATGQRVTLRCSPRSGDLSVYWYQQSLDQGLQFLIQYYNGEERAKGNILERFSAQQFPDLHSELNLSSLELGDSALYFCASSGTAQETQYFGPGTRLLVL.